A single sample is the source of the 14 T cell receptor beta chains below, sequenced in a study of shared clonotypes between healthy human individuals. Sequenced by immunoSEQ multiplex PCR; TCRdb stores in-frame clones only, minus some. Seen here are some 2.3 million clones, approximately 95% observed once, and the top ten hold 0.39%. Material for sequencing was naive CD4+ T cells from PBMCs. Subset noted: CD45RA+ positively selected. Receptor source: a man aged 18 to 30 in good health. Some clones in this sample may be carry-over from other donors' samples.

The chain uses TRBV30 and TRBJ2-1, with TRBD1 identical over 9 bases. V shed 0 bases, J shed 8 bases, and the junction held 5 bases outside the gene matches. Germline V gene sequence: CDR1 GTSNPN, CDR2 SVGIG (reference sequence). The CDR3 spans 14 residues. The CDR3 protein is CAWSVQGASHEQFF. CDR3 nucleotides: TGTGCCTGGAGTGTACAGGGGGCATCTCATGAGCAGTTCTTC. Together with reference TRBV30 and TRBJ2-1, the CDR3 gives the full variable domain: SQTIHQWPATLVQPVGSPLSLECTVEGTSNPNLYWYRQAAGRGLQLLFYSVGIGQISSEVPQNLSASRPQDRQFILSSKKLLLSDSGFYLCAWSVQGASHEQFFGPGTRLTVL.

V gene TRBV7-8 combines with J gene TRBJ2-1; the D is unclear. V lost 1 base and J 1 base, leaving 8 bases between the germline ends. This CDR3 is 15 amino acids long. CDR1 and CDR2 (germline): SGHVS, FQNEAQ. DNA of the CDR3: TGTGCCAGCAGCTTAGACAGAACATCCTACAATGAGCAGTTCTTC. This translates into CASSLDRTSYNEQFF.

CDR3 coding DNA: TGTGCCAGCAGCTTTAGCGGGAATCGCTACGAGCAGTACTTC. Its translation: CASSFSGNRYEQYF. V usage is TRBV11-2 and J usage is TRBJ2-7; 8 bases fit TRBD2. The trim removed 3 bases at V and 3 bases at J, leaving 4 bases unmatched. Germline V gene lookup returns CDR1 SGHAT and CDR2 FQNNGV. This CDR3 is built from 14 residues.

V gene TRBV5-1 combines with J gene TRBJ1-6; D remains ambiguous. The CDR3 totals 15 residues. Germline loops: CDR1 SGHRS, CDR2 YFSETQ. The germline V and J ends were trimmed by 3 bases and 2 bases, with 9 bases remaining between them. CDR3 DNA: TGCGCCAGCAGCTCGTCCAGGACCTATAATTCACCCCTCCACTTT. Translating it yields CASSSSRTYNSPLHF. The variable domain in full, completed from reference TRBV5-1 and TRBJ1-6, reads KAGVTQTPRYLIKTRGQQVTLSCSPISGHRSVSWYQQTPGQGLQFLFEYFSETQRNKGNFPGRFSGRQFSNSRSEMNVSTLELGDSALYLCASSSSRTYNSPLHFGNGTRLTVT.

V usage is TRBV7-2 and J usage is TRBJ1-1, with TRBD1 as a possible D gene (5 bases). The V end was cut by 5 bases, the J end by 4 bases, with 11 bases between. This CDR3 has 13 amino acids. Germline CDR1 reads SGHTA; CDR2 reads FQGNSA. CDR3 coding DNA: TGTGCCAGCAGCCCCAGGGCTTTCACTGAAGCTTTCTTT. Its protein product is CASSPRAFTEAFF.

The genes are TRBV30 and TRBJ1-2; tentative D call: TRBD1 (6 bases). This CDR3 region has 14 residues. V dropped 0 bases and J dropped 6 bases, with 14 bases sitting between them. Germline V lookup: CDR1 GTSNPN, CDR2 SVGIG (reference sequence). The CDR3, as DNA: TGTGCCTGGAGTGTCATTGGGGCAGGGGATGGCTACACCTTC. It codes for CAWSVIGAGDGYTF.

This sequence joins TRBV19 and TRBJ2-4; TRBD1 matches at 7 bases. Germline V gene sequence: CDR1 LNHDA, CDR2 SQIVND (reference sequence). The CDR3 sequence is 15 residues long. V trimming: 5 bases; J trimming: 9 bases; junction bases outside the gene matches: 13. CDR3 nucleotides: TGTGCCAGTAGTCGATGGGGGACAGAGAGAGGCATTCAGTACTTC. This encodes CASSRWGTERGIQYF.

The V and J genes are TRBV2 and TRBJ2-3; TRBD1 or TRBD2 may be the D gene (6 bases each). Germline assignment: CDR1 SNHLY and CDR2 FYNNEI. The CDR3 covers 15 residues. Trimming shortened V by 5 bases and J by 6 bases, and 18 bases separated the two germline ends. The CDR3 here is CASSLQGLRSDTQYF. The CDR3 bases are TGTGCCAGCAGTTTACAGGGACTTCGGAGTGATACGCAGTATTTT.

This clone came up once. J is TRBJ2-5 and V is TRBV19, with 8 bases that match TRBD2. Germline CDR1 LNHDA, CDR2 SQIVND (reference sequence). Unmatched junction bases numbered 18, after V lost 5 bases and J lost 1 base. The CDR3 runs to 19 residues. The CDR3 loop is CASSPPGRLAPNFQETQYF. The CDR3 DNA reads as TGTGCCAGTAGTCCGCCGGGGAGACTAGCGCCTAATTTCCAAGAGACCCAGTACTTC.

The chain recombines TRBV2 with TRBJ2-3; 8 bases fit TRBD2. Germline V gene data show CDR1 as SNHLY and CDR2 as FYNNEI. This CDR3 contains 14 residues. With V trimmed by 8 bases and J by 4 bases, 8 bases remained unmatched. The CDR3 region is CASGSGSVSDTQYF. The CDR3 coding sequence is TGTGCCAGCGGGAGCGGGAGTGTCTCAGATACGCAGTATTTT.

This clone was seen a single time. The rearrangement uses TRBV6-5 and TRBJ1-2, with unresolved D. Per the germline V gene, CDR1 is MNHEY and CDR2 is SVGAGI. CDR3 size: 14 residues. V was clipped by 8 bases and J by 4 bases, with 17 bases between them. The CDR3 DNA follows: TGTGCCAGCTTTTCGTTGGGGTCGGGCTATGGCTACACCTTC. This translates into CASFSLGSGYGYTF.

The chain joins TRBV6-1 to TRBJ1-5; perhaps TRBD1 as D (5 bases). V gave up 5 bases and J gave up 4 bases, with 15 bases separating them. CDR3 size: 15 residues. Per germline, CDR1 MNHNS and CDR2 SASEGT. The CDR3, as DNA: TGTGCCAGCAGTCACTTGATGGGGGGGAATCAGCCCCAGCATTTT. This sequence encodes CASSHLMGGNQPQHF.

The chain is built from TRBV28 and TRBJ2-5; 7 bases fit TRBD1. J lost 7 bases, V lost 2 bases, and 7 bases had no gene match. CDR1 is MDHEN, CDR2 SYDVKM, per germline. The CDR3 loop spans 14 amino acids. The CDR3 bases are TGTGCCAGCAGTTTAACGACAGGGTCGGCGACCCAGTACTTC. Translated, it gives CASSLTTGSATQYF. Supplemented by reference TRBV28 and TRBJ2-5, the full variable domain reads DVKVTQSSRYLVKRTGEKVFLECVQDMDHENMFWYRQDPGLGLRLIYFSYDVKMKEKGDIPEGYSVSREKKERFSLILESASTNQTSMYLCASSLTTGSATQYFGPGTRLLVL.

This sequence joins TRBV7-2 and TRBJ1-2; weak D call: TRBD1 (5 bases). Trimming removed 5 bases from V and 8 bases from J, with 15 bases in between. The CDR3 loop spans 13 amino acids. Germline V gives CDR1 SGHTA, CDR2 FQGNSA. The CDR3: CASSKAGGEGYTF. For the CDR3, the DNA is TGTGCCAGCAGCAAAGCGGGGGGGGAAGGCTACACCTTC.